These T cell receptor beta chains were read from a single sample in a study of cytomegalovirus exposure and HLA in healthy donors. The method was immunoSEQ multiplex PCR; TCRdb's version includes in-frame clones alone and lacks a portion of them. Seen here are roughly 67,000 clones, 75% observed once, and the top ten hold approximately 8%. Sequencing used PBMCs. Receptor source: a man aged 55 to 69 in good health and CMV-seropositive. CDR3s include the opening cysteine and the closing phenylalanine or tryptophan. The order of the fields is D gene, J gene, clone size, V gene, CDR3 DNA, CDR3 protein. D genes are given only for firm matches. Size tells how often a clone was seen (once, few, many) or the class of an expanded clone, and some rows leave it out.

d_gene: TRBD1
j_gene: TRBJ1-5
abundance: .
v_gene: TRBV2
CDR3nt: TGTGCCAGCAGTTCACAGGGGAATAGCAATCAGCCCCAGCATTTT
CDR3aa: CASSSQGNSNQPQHF

d_gene: .
j_gene: TRBJ1-1
abundance: .
v_gene: TRBV5-1
CDR3nt: TGCGCCAGCAGCGGCGGCAGGGAGGGTTTGAAAACTGAAGCTTTCTTT
CDR3aa: CASSGGREGLKTEAFF

d_gene: TRBD1
j_gene: TRBJ2-7
abundance: .
v_gene: TRBV18
CDR3nt: TGTGCCAGCTCACCAATCTCGACAGGGGGCGGCTACGAGCAGTACTTC
CDR3aa: CASSPISTGGGYEQYF

d_gene: .
j_gene: TRBJ2-5
abundance: .
v_gene: TRBV7-8
CDR3nt: TGTGCCAGCAGCTCCCGACCGACAGTCCAAGAGACCCAGTACTTC
CDR3aa: CASSSRPTVQETQYF

d_gene: TRBD1
j_gene: TRBJ1-1
abundance: .
v_gene: TRBV5-6
CDR3nt: TGTGCCAGCAGCCCCACAGGGGGCGGGATTGAAGCTTTCTTT
CDR3aa: CASSPTGGGIEAFF

d_gene: TRBD1
j_gene: TRBJ2-1
abundance: .
v_gene: TRBV29-1
CDR3nt: TGCAGCTCCAGACCGGACAGGGGGCTGCTTCGACGAGGTAATGAGCAGTTCTTC
CDR3aa: CSSRPDRGLLRRGNEQFF

d_gene: .
j_gene: TRBJ2-6
abundance: .
v_gene: TRBV5-4
CDR3nt: TGTGCCAGCAGCCCGGGCTCTGGGGCCAACGTCCTGACTTTC
CDR3aa: CASSPGSGANVLTF

d_gene: TRBD2
j_gene: TRBJ2-3
abundance: .
v_gene: TRBV29-1
CDR3nt: TGCAGCGTTGAAGATCACACCGGGAGGGGCGATACGCAGTATTTT
CDR3aa: CSVEDHTGRGDTQYF

d_gene: TRBD1
j_gene: TRBJ1-4
abundance: .
v_gene: TRBV11-2
CDR3nt: TGTGCCAGCAGCTTACGGACAGGTGATAATGAAAAACTGTTTTTT
CDR3aa: CASSLRTGDNEKLFF

d_gene: .
j_gene: TRBJ1-5
abundance: .
v_gene: TRBV11-2
CDR3nt: TGTGCCAGCAGCTTAAATGTAGAGCAGCCCCAGCATTTT
CDR3aa: CASSLNVEQPQHF

d_gene: TRBD1
j_gene: TRBJ2-6
abundance: .
v_gene: TRBV6-6
CDR3nt: TGTGCCAGCAGTGACAGGGAACCTGGGGCCAACGTCCTGACTTTC
CDR3aa: CASSDREPGANVLTF

d_gene: .
j_gene: TRBJ2-2
abundance: .
v_gene: TRBV7-2
CDR3nt: TGTGCCAGCAGCCCGGACACCGGGGAGCTGTTTTTT
CDR3aa: CASSPDTGELFF

d_gene: TRBD2
j_gene: TRBJ2-3
abundance: .
v_gene: TRBV18
CDR3nt: TGTGCCAGCTCAAGCGGGGGGGCACCCGCAGATACGCAGTATTTT
CDR3aa: CASSSGGAPADTQYF

d_gene: TRBD1
j_gene: TRBJ1-2
abundance: .
v_gene: TRBV5-1
CDR3nt: TGCGCCAGCAGCTCAAACAGGGGGCAGGACTATGGCTACACCTTC
CDR3aa: CASSSNRGQDYGYTF

d_gene: TRBD1
j_gene: TRBJ1-1
abundance: .
v_gene: TRBV7-9
CDR3nt: TGTGCCAGCAGCTTAGGGGGACAGGGGTTTGCTGAAGCTTTCTTT
CDR3aa: CASSLGGQGFAEAFF

d_gene: TRBD2
j_gene: TRBJ2-3
abundance: .
v_gene: TRBV11-3
CDR3nt: TGTGCCACCAAAGGGAGCACTAGCGGGGAAACGTCTAGCACAGATACGCAGTATTTT
CDR3aa: CATKGSTSGETSSTDTQYF

d_gene: .
j_gene: TRBJ2-7
abundance: .
v_gene: TRBV14
CDR3nt: TGTGCCAGCAGCCAGGGACTGTCGAGCTCCTACGAGCAGTACTTC
CDR3aa: CASSQGLSSSYEQYF

d_gene: .
j_gene: TRBJ1-1
abundance: .
v_gene: TRBV6-5
CDR3nt: TGTGCCAGCAGCGACACGACGTACACTGAAGCTTTCTTT
CDR3aa: CASSDTTYTEAFF

d_gene: .
j_gene: TRBJ1-1
abundance: few
v_gene: TRBV2
CDR3nt: TGTGCCAGCAGTGAAGCCAGGGTAGCTTTCTTT
CDR3aa: CASSEARVAFF

d_gene: TRBD1
j_gene: TRBJ1-1
abundance: .
v_gene: TRBV11-2
CDR3nt: TGTGCCAGCAGCGCAGACAGGGTGCTTGAAGCTTTCTTT
CDR3aa: CASSADRVLEAFF

d_gene: .
j_gene: TRBJ1-3
abundance: once
v_gene: TRBV28
CDR3nt: TGTGCCAGCAGTTTGAGGGTTTCTGGAAACACCATATATTTT
CDR3aa: CASSLRVSGNTIYF

d_gene: TRBD1
j_gene: TRBJ1-1
abundance: .
v_gene: TRBV9
CDR3nt: TGTGCCAGCAGCGTAGATAGGACAGGGGGAAACGGGAACACTGAAGCTTTCTTT
CDR3aa: CASSVDRTGGNGNTEAFF

d_gene: .
j_gene: TRBJ1-2
abundance: .
v_gene: TRBV27
CDR3nt: TGTGCCAGCAGTTTGACGGAGAGGTATGGCTACACCTTC
CDR3aa: CASSLTERYGYTF

d_gene: .
j_gene: TRBJ2-6
abundance: once
v_gene: TRBV6-1
CDR3nt: TGTGCCAGCTACAGCTACTCTGGGGCCAACGTCCTGACTTTC
CDR3aa: CASYSYSGANVLTF

d_gene: .
j_gene: TRBJ2-3
abundance: .
v_gene: TRBV10-1
CDR3nt: TGCGCCAGCAGTCCGACAGTGAGCACAGATACGCAGTATTTT
CDR3aa: CASSPTVSTDTQYF

d_gene: .
j_gene: TRBJ1-2
abundance: .
v_gene: TRBV4-1
CDR3nt: TGCGCCAGCAGCCAAGAAGGGGCTTCAGTCTACTATGGCTACACCTTC
CDR3aa: CASSQEGASVYYGYTF

d_gene: .
j_gene: TRBJ1-2
abundance: .
v_gene: TRBV4-1
CDR3nt: TGCGCCAGCAGCCAAGATACAGGGATCTATGGCTACACCTTC
CDR3aa: CASSQDTGIYGYTF

d_gene: TRBD1
j_gene: TRBJ1-1
abundance: few
v_gene: TRBV7-9
CDR3nt: TGTGCCAGCAGCTTATCGGGACAGGCGAACACTGAAGCTTTCTTT
CDR3aa: CASSLSGQANTEAFF

d_gene: TRBD2
j_gene: TRBJ2-1
abundance: .
v_gene: TRBV6-5
CDR3nt: TGTGCCAGCAGCTACGGTGGGGACTACTCCTACAATGAGCAGTTCTTC
CDR3aa: CASSYGGDYSYNEQFF

d_gene: .
j_gene: TRBJ2-2
abundance: .
v_gene: TRBV28
CDR3nt: TGTGCCAGCAGCCCACAGGGAACGCAGTTCGGGGAGCTGTTTTTT
CDR3aa: CASSPQGTQFGELFF

d_gene: TRBD2
j_gene: TRBJ2-1
abundance: few
v_gene: TRBV28
CDR3nt: TGTGCCAGCAGTCCCCAAAAACTAGCGGGAGTGGACAATGAGCAGTTCTTC
CDR3aa: CASSPQKLAGVDNEQFF

d_gene: TRBD1
j_gene: TRBJ1-2
abundance: .
v_gene: TRBV20-1
CDR3nt: TGCAGTGCTCGACAGGGCTCTGTCTACACCTTC
CDR3aa: CSARQGSVYTF

d_gene: .
j_gene: TRBJ1-1
abundance: .
v_gene: TRBV11-2
CDR3nt: TGTGCCAGCAGCTCTAAAGATCCCCGGGGGACGGAAGCTTTCTTT
CDR3aa: CASSSKDPRGTEAFF

d_gene: .
j_gene: TRBJ1-1
abundance: .
v_gene: TRBV11-3
CDR3nt: TGTGCCAGCAGCTTAGCGAAGAGGGCTTTCTTT
CDR3aa: CASSLAKRAFF

d_gene: .
j_gene: TRBJ2-7
abundance: .
v_gene: TRBV18
CDR3nt: TGTGCCAGCTCCCTTACACAGGGAGCAACCTACGAGCAGTACTTC
CDR3aa: CASSLTQGATYEQYF

d_gene: TRBD1
j_gene: TRBJ1-5
abundance: .
v_gene: TRBV18
CDR3nt: TGTGCCAGCTCACCACAGACAGGGCTAAATCAGCCCCAGCATTTT
CDR3aa: CASSPQTGLNQPQHF

d_gene: .
j_gene: TRBJ1-2
abundance: .
v_gene: TRBV6-1
CDR3nt: TGTGCCAGCAGTGAAGCGCTTCCCGGGTCCGGCTATGGCTACACCTTC
CDR3aa: CASSEALPGSGYGYTF

d_gene: TRBD1
j_gene: TRBJ1-5
abundance: many
v_gene: TRBV19
CDR3nt: TGTGCCAGTAGTTCGGGGACAGGGGGCGGCGTGAGAAATCAGCCCCAGCATTTT
CDR3aa: CASSSGTGGGVRNQPQHF

d_gene: .
j_gene: TRBJ2-2
abundance: few
v_gene: TRBV2
CDR3nt: TGTGCCAGCAGTGAGATCAGAGGAGGGACCGGGGAGCTGTTTTTT
CDR3aa: CASSEIRGGTGELFF

d_gene: .
j_gene: TRBJ2-3
abundance: .
v_gene: TRBV7-9
CDR3nt: TGTGCCAGCAGCTCCCACTCCTCAGGAGATACGCAGTATTTT
CDR3aa: CASSSHSSGDTQYF

d_gene: .
j_gene: TRBJ2-4
abundance: .
v_gene: TRBV4-1
CDR3nt: TGCGCCAGTAGCCAAGATGTCTCGGCGGGCCTAGCCAAAAACATTCAGTACTTC
CDR3aa: CASSQDVSAGLAKNIQYF

d_gene: .
j_gene: TRBJ1-5
abundance: .
v_gene: TRBV7-9
CDR3nt: TGTGCCAGCAGCTTTTCGGGAAGCAATCAGCCCCAGCATTTT
CDR3aa: CASSFSGSNQPQHF

d_gene: TRBD2
j_gene: TRBJ2-2
abundance: .
v_gene: TRBV19
CDR3nt: TGTGCCAGTAGTACTAGCGGGAGTCCCACCGGGGAGCTGTTTTTT
CDR3aa: CASSTSGSPTGELFF

d_gene: .
j_gene: TRBJ2-5
abundance: .
v_gene: TRBV11-2
CDR3nt: TGTGCCAGCAGCCCCGGACAAGCCAACCAAGAGACCCAGTACTTC
CDR3aa: CASSPGQANQETQYF

d_gene: TRBD1
j_gene: TRBJ2-4
abundance: .
v_gene: TRBV28
CDR3nt: TGTGCCAGCAGTTTTGACAGGGGAAGCGACATTCAGTACTTC
CDR3aa: CASSFDRGSDIQYF

d_gene: TRBD1
j_gene: TRBJ1-4
abundance: .
v_gene: TRBV6-5
CDR3nt: TGTGCCAGCAGTTACACGCGCGGACAGGGGACTGAAAAACTGTTTTTT
CDR3aa: CASSYTRGQGTEKLFF

d_gene: TRBD2
j_gene: TRBJ2-5
abundance: .
v_gene: TRBV4-1
CDR3nt: TGCGCCAGCAGCCTCAGCGGACTAGCGGAGCCCATAAGGACCCAGTACTTC
CDR3aa: CASSLSGLAEPIRTQYF